This T cell receptor (beta chain) appears in the sequencing data of a study of shared clonotypes between healthy human individuals (TCRdb year 2020). About the full investigation: The cohort comprised two women and a few men aged 18 to 49 years. For each donor, three plates each were used for CD4 naive and CD4 memory, two plates were used for CD8 naive, and one plate was used for CD8 memory. To estimate repertoire size and how much clonotypes are shared between individuals, the study performed deep sequencing of blood TCR repertoires from about 5 healthy adults. Between about 0.8 and 8.9 billion PBMCs per donor were obtained by leukapheresis. Libraries were prepared and TCR repertoires were sequenced by different laboratories using diverse techniques, in order to increase sequencing depth and limit assay-specific biases.

What the research found in general, with its limitations: Naive subsets generally had larger estimated clonotype richness than memory subsets did. Across a few donors, 5% to 6% of naive CD4, 3% to 4% of naive CD8, 2% to 2.5% of memory CD4, and about 0.44% of memory CD8 clonotypes were shared. Only blood was sampled, and tissue TCR repertoires likely differ from those in blood. Because the study included a small number of donors, the genetic and exposure-history diversity represented was limited. Compared with non-shared clonotypes, the clonotypes found in all four sorted-subset donors had higher generation probabilities. Even with the large sequencing depth, rarefaction of the sorted-subset datasets indicated that sequencing was incomplete. Based on pairwise subsampling, the degree of clonotype sharing among donors was expected to be affected by sequencing depth.

Using the deep immunoSEQ assay, multiplex PCR amplified TCR CDR3 regions from genomic DNA. Genomic DNA extracted from each cell subset was distributed evenly over all wells of several immunoSEQ 96-well plates, and each plate served as one replicate. For sorted subsets, 150 to 250 ng of genomic DNA, equivalent to around 31,000 T cell genomes, went into each replicate PCR. Purified libraries were measured with a Qubit 3.0 fluorometer, size-checked on a Bioanalyzer 2100, and measured again with the KAPA Library Quantification kit. Every immunoSEQ 96-well plate was sequenced on a separate single-read 150-cycle Illumina NextSeq 550 flow cell. The study's processing was this. Because the immunoSEQ output held only junctional sequences and lacked quality scores, the filtering could not match the filtering applied to full-length reads. To assign V/J genes and CDR3, sequences were annotated against IMGT germline references using PyIR, a Python wrapper for IgBLAST v1.9. Reads with weak V/J assignments (E-value above 1e-6), missing CDR3, stop codons, out-of-frame junctions, or ambiguous translated residues were removed. V3J clonotypes were defined as sequences sharing an identical inferred V gene, J gene, and CDR3 amino acid sequence. Percentage overlap between repertoires was calculated by dividing the number of shared unique clonotypes by the size of the smaller repertoire. RTK rarefaction, the Chao1 estimator, and Recon v2.1 estimates of unobserved clonotypes were used to assess repertoire richness. For all TCRbeta clonotypes obtained by the gDNA method from several donors, generation probabilities were computed with OLGA. TCRdb retrieved this table from immuneACCESS and kept in-frame rearrangements only. Not all clones are present; in checked studies, unresolved V genes account for under half, and no reason is known for the remainder. That table supplies the V and J calls and clone size; D and trimming were determined from the DNA. Within this sample are around 1.9 million clones, with more than 85% of them counted one time only. More than 1.5% of the sample belongs to the ten largest clones.

Details on this clone: The antigen this receptor binds is unknown. Base qualities are not at hand, and no much larger clone is one base apart.

Trimming accounts for 2 bases at V and 3 bases at J, while the number of junction bases matched to no gene is 6. The CDR3 measures 16 amino acids from cysteine to phenylalanine. CDR3 DNA only is kept here, 48 bases in frame from base 1. CDR1 and CDR2 are drawn from the germline V gene: MNHNS, SASEGT. CD8 naive samples were obtained by positive selection for CCR7 among CD45RO-negative cells, yielding a CD45RA+CCR7+ population from which TemRA cells were excluded. Donors were healthy HIV-negative adults with no recently reported acute infections or vaccinations. Every donor was a Caucasian adult residing in Nashville, Tennessee, USA. Blood was obtained by leukapheresis, after which PBMCs were separated by Ficoll-Histopaque density gradient centrifugation and cryopreserved in liquid nitrogen vapor phase. Analytical flow cytometry was used to check the purity and quantity of every magnetically sorted T cell population. Genomic DNA was isolated from each sorted fraction and quantified by UV absorbance on a Nanodrop 2000c.

The chain is made from TRBV6-1 and TRBJ2-7; 11 bases in the junction line up with TRBD1. The specimen sequenced was naive CD8+ T cells from PBMCs. The sample's cell subset or site label is to be understood as: CD45RA+CCR7+. This sequence was found in a man younger than 35 in good health. Some clones in this sample may be carry-over from other donors' samples. The encoded CDR3 is CASSEWGTGGYYEQYF. The sequence in DNA is TGTGCCAGCAGTGAATGGGGGACAGGGGGATACTACGAGCAGTACTTC.